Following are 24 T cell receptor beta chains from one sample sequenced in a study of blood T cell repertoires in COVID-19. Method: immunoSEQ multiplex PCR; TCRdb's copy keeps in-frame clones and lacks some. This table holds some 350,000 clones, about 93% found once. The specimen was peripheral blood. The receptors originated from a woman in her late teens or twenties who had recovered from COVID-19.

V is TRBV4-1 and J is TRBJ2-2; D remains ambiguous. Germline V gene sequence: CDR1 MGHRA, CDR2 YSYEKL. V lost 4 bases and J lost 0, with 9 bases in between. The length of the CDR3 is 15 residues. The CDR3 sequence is CASSPRYSNTGELFF. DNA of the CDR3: TGCGCCAGCAGCCCGCGTTACTCGAACACCGGGGAGCTGTTTTTT.

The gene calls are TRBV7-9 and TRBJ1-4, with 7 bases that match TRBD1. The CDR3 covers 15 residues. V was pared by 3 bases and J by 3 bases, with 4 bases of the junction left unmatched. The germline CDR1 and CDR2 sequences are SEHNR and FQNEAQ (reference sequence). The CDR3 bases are TGTGCCAGCAGCTTGGGGACAGAATCTAATGAAAAACTGTTTTTT. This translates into CASSLGTESNEKLFF.

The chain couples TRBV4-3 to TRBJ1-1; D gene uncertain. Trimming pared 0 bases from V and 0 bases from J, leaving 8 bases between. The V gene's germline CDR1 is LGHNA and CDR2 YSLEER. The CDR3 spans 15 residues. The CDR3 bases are TGCGCCAGCAGCCAAGAAAGCCTCATGAACACTGAAGCTTTCTTT. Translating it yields CASSQESLMNTEAFF.

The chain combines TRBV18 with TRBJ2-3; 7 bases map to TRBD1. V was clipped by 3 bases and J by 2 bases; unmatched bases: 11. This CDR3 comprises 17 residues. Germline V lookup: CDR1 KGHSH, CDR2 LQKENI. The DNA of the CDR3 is TGTGCCAGCTCACCTAGACAGGGACCCGTTAACACAGATACGCAGTATTTT. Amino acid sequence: CASSPRQGPVNTDTQYF.

The CDR3 DNA is TGCGCCAGCAGCGTACAGGGGACCCCCCAAGAGACCCAGTACTTC. Translation: CASSVQGTPQETQYF. J is TRBJ2-5 and V is TRBV5-1; TRBD1 agrees at 7 bases. Germline V gene lookup returns CDR1 SGHRS and CDR2 YFSETQ. Trimming at V came to 4 bases and at J to 1 base, leaving 7 bases not matched to a gene. This CDR3 spans 15 amino acids.

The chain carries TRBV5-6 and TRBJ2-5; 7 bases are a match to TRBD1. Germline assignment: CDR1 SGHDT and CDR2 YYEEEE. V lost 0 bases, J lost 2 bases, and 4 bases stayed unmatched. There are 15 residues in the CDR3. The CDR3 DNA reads TGTGCCAGCAGCTTGGGACAGGGAGTACAAGAGACCCAGTACTTC. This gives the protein CASSLGQGVQETQYF.

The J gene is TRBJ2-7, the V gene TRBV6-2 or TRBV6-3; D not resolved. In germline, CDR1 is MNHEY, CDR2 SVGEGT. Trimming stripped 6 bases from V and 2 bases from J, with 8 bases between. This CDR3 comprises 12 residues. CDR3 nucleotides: TGTGCCAGCAGCGCTAACCCCTACGAGCAGTACGTC. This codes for CASSANPYEQYV.

The CDR3 coding sequence is TGTGCCAGCAGTTTAGACAGAAATGAGCAGTTCTTC. This translates into CASSLDRNEQFF. The chain joins TRBV6-2 or TRBV6-3 to TRBJ2-1; weak D call: TRBD1 (5 bases). Germline lookup yields CDR1 MNHEY and CDR2 SVGEGT. CDR3 size: 12 residues. V lost 4 bases and J 7 bases, leaving 8 bases between the germline ends.

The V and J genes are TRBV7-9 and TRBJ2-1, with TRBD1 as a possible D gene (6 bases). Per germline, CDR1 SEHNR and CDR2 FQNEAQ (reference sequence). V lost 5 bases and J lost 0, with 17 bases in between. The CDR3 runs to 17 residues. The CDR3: CASSRVRGRSSYNEQFF. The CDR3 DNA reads TGTGCCAGCAGCCGAGTCAGGGGAAGGAGCTCCTACAATGAGCAGTTCTTC.

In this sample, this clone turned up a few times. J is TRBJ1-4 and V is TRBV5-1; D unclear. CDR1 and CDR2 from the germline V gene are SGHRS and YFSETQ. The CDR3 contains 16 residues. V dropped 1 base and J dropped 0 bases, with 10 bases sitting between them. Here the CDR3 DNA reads TGCGCCAGCAGCTTGAGGCCAGGTGCAACTAATGAAAAACTGTTTTTT. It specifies CASSLRPGATNEKLFF.

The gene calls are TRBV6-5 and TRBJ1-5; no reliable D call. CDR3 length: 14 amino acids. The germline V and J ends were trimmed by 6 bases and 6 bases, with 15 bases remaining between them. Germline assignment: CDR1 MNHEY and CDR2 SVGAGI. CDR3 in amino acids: CASRSGGHGQPQHF. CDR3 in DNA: TGTGCCAGCAGGTCGGGAGGTCATGGTCAGCCCCAGCATTTT.

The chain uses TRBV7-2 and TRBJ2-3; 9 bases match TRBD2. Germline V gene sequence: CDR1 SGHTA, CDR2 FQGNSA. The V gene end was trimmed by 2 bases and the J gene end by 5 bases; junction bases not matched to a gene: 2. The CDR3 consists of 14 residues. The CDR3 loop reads CASSLRAGGDTQYF. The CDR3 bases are TGTGCCAGCAGCTTACGAGCGGGAGGAGATACGCAGTATTTT.

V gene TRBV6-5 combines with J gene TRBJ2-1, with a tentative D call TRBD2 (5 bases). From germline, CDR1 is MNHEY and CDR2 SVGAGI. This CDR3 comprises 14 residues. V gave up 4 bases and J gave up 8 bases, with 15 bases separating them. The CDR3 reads CASSSRALDHEQFF. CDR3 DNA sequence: TGTGCCAGCAGTTCCCGGGCACTAGACCATGAGCAGTTCTTC.

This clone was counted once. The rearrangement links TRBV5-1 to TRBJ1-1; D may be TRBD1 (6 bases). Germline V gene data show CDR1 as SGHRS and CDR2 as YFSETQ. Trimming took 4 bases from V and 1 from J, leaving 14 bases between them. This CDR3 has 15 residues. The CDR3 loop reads CASSENRVRNTEAFF. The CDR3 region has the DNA TGCGCCAGCAGCGAGAACAGGGTTAGGAACACTGAAGCTTTCTTT.

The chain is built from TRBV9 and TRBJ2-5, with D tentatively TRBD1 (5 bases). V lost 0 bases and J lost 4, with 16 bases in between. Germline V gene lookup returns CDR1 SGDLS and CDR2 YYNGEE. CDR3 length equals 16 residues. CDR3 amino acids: CASSVGQGSASETQYF. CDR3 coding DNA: TGTGCCAGCAGCGTAGGGCAGGGCTCGGCATCAGAGACCCAGTACTTC.

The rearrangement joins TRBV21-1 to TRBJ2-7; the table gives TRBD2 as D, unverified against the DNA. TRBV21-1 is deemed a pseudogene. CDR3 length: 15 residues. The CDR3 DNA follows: TGTGCCAGCAGCAAAGCTTCAGCGGGAGAAAACGAGCAGTACGTC. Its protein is CASSKASAGENEQYV.

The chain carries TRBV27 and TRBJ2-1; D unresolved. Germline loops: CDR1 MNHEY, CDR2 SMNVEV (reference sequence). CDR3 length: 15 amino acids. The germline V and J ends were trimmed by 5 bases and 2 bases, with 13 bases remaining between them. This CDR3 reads CASSKSQSPYNEQFF. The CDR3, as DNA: TGTGCCAGCAGTAAGAGCCAAAGTCCCTACAATGAGCAGTTCTTC.

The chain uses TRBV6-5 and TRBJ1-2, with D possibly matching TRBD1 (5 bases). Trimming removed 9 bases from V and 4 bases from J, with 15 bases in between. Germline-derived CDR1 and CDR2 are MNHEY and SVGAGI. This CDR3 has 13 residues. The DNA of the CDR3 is TGTGCCAGTCGGCCGTCCCAGGGCTATGGCTACACCTTC. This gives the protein CASRPSQGYGYTF.

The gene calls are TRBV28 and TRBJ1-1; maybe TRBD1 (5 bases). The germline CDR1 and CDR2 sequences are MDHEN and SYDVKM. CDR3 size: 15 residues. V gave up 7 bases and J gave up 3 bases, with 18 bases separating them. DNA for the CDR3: TGTGCCAGCACCAATGCTCCAGCGGGGCACACTGAAGCTTTCTTT. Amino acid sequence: CASTNAPAGHTEAFF.

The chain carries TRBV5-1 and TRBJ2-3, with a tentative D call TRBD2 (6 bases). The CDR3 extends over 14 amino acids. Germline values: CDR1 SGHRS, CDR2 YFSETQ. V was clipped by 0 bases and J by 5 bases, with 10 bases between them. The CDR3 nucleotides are TGCGCCAGCAGCTTGGGACTAGTTATAGATACGCAGTATTTT. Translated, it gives CASSLGLVIDTQYF.

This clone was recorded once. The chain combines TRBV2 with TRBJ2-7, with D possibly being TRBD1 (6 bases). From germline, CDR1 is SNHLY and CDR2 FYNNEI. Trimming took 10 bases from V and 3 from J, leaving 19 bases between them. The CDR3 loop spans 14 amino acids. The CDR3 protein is CATQWGHTNYEQYV. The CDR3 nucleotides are TGTGCCACCCAGTGGGGACATACTAACTACGAGCAGTACGTC.

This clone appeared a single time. CDR3 coding DNA: TGTGCCAGCAGCGCGGGGACTGGCAATGAGCAGTTCTTC. Its protein is CASSAGTGNEQFF. The chain recombines TRBV9 with TRBJ2-1; a possible D gene is TRBD2 (6 bases). V was trimmed by 3 bases and J by 6 bases, leaving 10 bases between them. Germline CDR1 reads SGDLS; CDR2 reads YYNGEE. The CDR3 runs 13 residues.

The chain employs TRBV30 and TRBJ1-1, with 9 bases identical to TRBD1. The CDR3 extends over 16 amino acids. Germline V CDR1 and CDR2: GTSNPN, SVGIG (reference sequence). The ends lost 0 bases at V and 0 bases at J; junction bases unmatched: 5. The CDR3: CAWSVRWDRVNTEAFF. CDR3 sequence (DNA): TGTGCCTGGAGTGTACGCTGGGACAGGGTGAACACTGAAGCTTTCTTT.

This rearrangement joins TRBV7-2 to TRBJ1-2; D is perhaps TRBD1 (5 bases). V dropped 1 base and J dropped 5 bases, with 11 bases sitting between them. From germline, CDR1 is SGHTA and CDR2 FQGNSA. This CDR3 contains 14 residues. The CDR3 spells CASSLVGTDYGYTF. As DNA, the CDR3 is TGTGCCAGCAGCTTAGTAGGGACTGATTATGGCTACACCTTC.